Listed here are 20 T cell receptor beta chains from one sample, sequenced in a study of blood T cell repertoires in COVID-19. The method was immunoSEQ multiplex PCR; TCRdb's version includes in-frame clones alone and lacks a portion of them. The repertoire consists of just over 250,000 clones, with approximately 79% occurring once and the leading ten covering 3.5% to 5%. Sequencing used PBMCs or T cells enriched from blood (not recorded which). These receptors originate from a man younger than 40 with acute COVID-19.

The rearrangement uses TRBV7-2 and TRBJ1-1; TRBD1 might be the D (6 bases). The CDR3 loop spans 13 amino acids. Trimming removed 3 bases at V and 5 bases at J, with 10 bases between. Germline V gives CDR1 SGHTA, CDR2 FQGNSA. The CDR3 bases are TGTGCCAGCAGCTTTTCGGACAGTACTGAAGCTTTCTTT. This gives the protein CASSFSDSTEAFF. Using reference TRBV7-2 and TRBJ1-1 for the parts outside the CDR3, the full variable domain is GAGVSQSPSNKVTEKGKDVELRCDPISGHTALYWYRQSLGQGLEFLIYFQGNSAPDKSGLPSDRFSAERTGGSVSTLTIQRTQQEDSAVYLCASSFSDSTEAFFGQGTRLTVV.

The chain links TRBV3-1 (or the pseudogene TRBV3-2) to TRBJ2-5; 16 bases line up with TRBD2. This CDR3 contains 20 residues. V was clipped by 0 bases and J by 4 bases; unmatched bases: 11. Germline V gene lookup returns CDR1 LGHDT and CDR2 YNNKEL (reference sequence). The CDR3 region is CASSQDTGTSGRGYRETQYF. The CDR3 DNA follows: TGTGCCAGCAGCCAAGATACTGGGACTAGCGGGAGGGGGTATCGAGAGACCCAGTACTTC.

V is TRBV28 and J is TRBJ2-2; 7 nucleotides match TRBD1. V lost 7 bases and J lost 4; bases outside the gene matches: 6. Germline assignment: CDR1 MDHEN and CDR2 SYDVKM. The CDR3 spans 14 residues. The CDR3 DNA reads as TGTGCCAGCACTACCTACAGGGGCACCGGGGAGCTGTTTTTT. Protein product: CASTTYRGTGELFF.

The rearrangement uses TRBV21-1 and TRBJ1-5; TRBD1 is the table's D call, not checked against the DNA. TRBV21-1 is an annotated pseudogene. There are 15 residues in the CDR3. This CDR3 reads CASITRAQGNQPQHF. The CDR3 nucleotides read TGTGCCAGCATCACCAGGGCGCAGGGGAATCAGCCCCAGCATTTT.

V gene TRBV20-1 combines with J gene TRBJ1-1; D is undetermined. The germline V gene encodes CDR1 DFQATT and CDR2 SNEGSKA (reference sequence). This CDR3 has 12 amino acids. The V and J ends lost 6 bases and 3 bases respectively, with 11 bases between them. DNA for the CDR3: TGCAGTGCGAGTCTGCAGTACACTGAAGCTTTCTTT. The encoded protein is CSASLQYTEAFF.

The chain carries TRBV2 and TRBJ1-5; D uncertain. The CDR3 runs to 14 residues. Germline CDR1 reads SNHLY; CDR2 reads FYNNEI. V was pared by 6 bases and J by 5 bases, with 14 bases between. The CDR3 loop reads CASRTGVPDQPQHF. The CDR3, as DNA: TGTGCCAGCAGGACCGGGGTCCCCGATCAGCCCCAGCATTTT.

V usage is TRBV28 and J usage is TRBJ1-5; D possibly corresponds to TRBD1 (6 bases). V shed 5 bases and J shed 1 base, with 15 bases lying between them. Germline V gene sequence: CDR1 MDHEN, CDR2 SYDVKM. The CDR3 is 16 residues long. The CDR3 sequence is CASSLMAGASNQPQHF. For the CDR3, the DNA is TGTGCCAGCAGTCTAATGGCGGGGGCGAGCAATCAGCCCCAGCATTTT.

This chain joins TRBV2 and TRBJ1-6; 7 positions match TRBD1. Germline values: CDR1 SNHLY, CDR2 FYNNEI. The CDR3 extends over 16 amino acids. The CDR3 DNA sequence: TGTGCGAGCGCGACTTACACAGGGGACCAAGGTTCACCCCTCCACTTT. Translation gives CASATYTGDQGSPLHF.

This chain joins TRBV6-5 and TRBJ1-5, with D uncertain. This CDR3 contains 12 residues. The germline gives CDR1 MNHEY, CDR2 SVGAGI. Deletions cut 6 bases from V and 9 bases from J, with 12 bases between. CDR3 nucleotide sequence: TGTGCCAGCAGCCGAACCGGAGTGCCCCAGCATTTT. Encoded protein: CASSRTGVPQHF.

This clone appeared a single time. This chain joins TRBV7-2 and TRBJ1-4; possible D gene TRBD1, 6 bases. Trimming pared 4 bases from V and 7 bases from J, leaving 10 bases between. The CDR3 runs 13 residues. Germline assignment: CDR1 SGHTA and CDR2 FQGNSA. This CDR3 is CASSSQGFEKLFF. In DNA, the CDR3 is TGTGCCAGCAGCTCACAGGGTTTTGAAAAACTGTTTTTT. The whole variable domain, remainder taken from reference TRBV7-2 and TRBJ1-4, is GAGVSQSPSNKVTEKGKDVELRCDPISGHTALYWYRQSLGQGLEFLIYFQGNSAPDKSGLPSDRFSAERTGGSVSTLTIQRTQQEDSAVYLCASSSQGFEKLFFGSGTQLSVL.

The chain has TRBV12-3 or TRBV12-4 and TRBJ2-1, with D maybe TRBD1 (5 bases). CDR3 length equals 12 residues. The V and J ends lost 6 bases and 8 bases respectively, with 11 bases between them. The CDR3 loop is CASRTDSHEQFF. CDR3 in DNA: TGTGCCAGCAGGACTGACAGTCATGAGCAGTTCTTC.

The chain joins TRBV2 to TRBJ1-4, with D possibly matching TRBD1 (5 bases). Germline CDR1 SNHLY, CDR2 FYNNEI. Trimming took 6 bases from V and 6 from J, leaving 8 bases between them. This CDR3 has 12 amino acids. CDR3 nucleotides: TGTGCCAGCAGGGCAGGGTATGAAAAACTGTTTTTT. As protein: CASRAGYEKLFF.

This clone was detected a few times. The chain links TRBV6-1 to TRBJ1-1, with D possibly TRBD1 on 5 matching bases. There are 14 residues in the CDR3. V was shortened by 0 bases and J by 3 bases, with 8 bases between the two germline ends. CDR1 MNHNS and CDR2 SASEGT come from the germline V gene. CDR3 nucleotide sequence: TGTGCCAGCAGTGAAGCGGGGGGGGACACTGAAGCTTTCTTT. It encodes CASSEAGGDTEAFF.

The sample holds one count of this clone. This chain joins TRBV21-1 and TRBJ2-7; TRBD1 was called by the table and not checked on the DNA. TRBV21-1 is termed a pseudogene. This CDR3 is built from 16 residues. In DNA form, the CDR3 reads TGTGCCAGCAGCAAACTTACCCGGACAGGGGGCTACGAGCAGTACGTC. This sequence encodes CASSKLTRTGGYEQYV.

This chain connects TRBV6-1 to TRBJ1-2; 7 nucleotides line up with TRBD1. J was trimmed by 0 bases and V by 3 bases; bases with no gene match: 1. Germline V CDR1 and CDR2: MNHNS, SASEGT. There are 14 residues in the CDR3. Here the CDR3 DNA reads TGTGCCAGCAGTGAGGGACAGACTAACTATGGCTACACCTTC. Translated, it gives CASSEGQTNYGYTF.

In this sample, this clone turned up once. CDR3 sequence: CASSGVGTGDARETQYF. For the CDR3, the DNA is TGTGCCAGCAGCGGGGTGGGGACAGGGGACGCCCGAGAGACCCAGTACTTC. V gene TRBV9 combines with J gene TRBJ2-5; TRBD1 agrees at 10 bases. The V gene end was trimmed by 3 bases and the J gene end by 4 bases; junction bases not matched to a gene: 12. The germline gives CDR1 SGDLS, CDR2 YYNGEE. The CDR3 extends over 17 amino acids.

The V call is TRBV10-1, the J call TRBJ1-6, with 7 positions matching TRBD1. CDR1 and CDR2 (germline): WNHNN, SYGVQD (reference sequence). The CDR3 extends over 14 amino acids. V shed 4 bases, J shed 7 bases, and the junction held 4 bases outside the gene matches. The CDR3 nucleotides read TGCGCCAGCAGTGTTTTACAGGGGAATTCACCCCTCCACTTT. It is translated as CASSVLQGNSPLHF.

V is TRBV7-2 and J is TRBJ1-2; maybe TRBD1 (6 bases). This CDR3 is 14 amino acids long. V lost 8 bases, J lost 0 bases, and 13 bases lay in between. The germline V gene encodes CDR1 SGHTA and CDR2 FQGNSA. DNA of the CDR3: TGTGCCAGCCAGGAGGGGGGGGCTAACTATGGCTACACCTTC. It yields the protein CASQEGGANYGYTF.

The chain has TRBV19 and TRBJ2-1, with a weak D call TRBD1 (6 bases). The CDR3 is 13 residues long. Looked up from germline, CDR1 is LNHDA and CDR2 is SQIVND (reference sequence). Between the trimmed V and J ends, which lost 7 bases and 5 bases, there was a span of 12 bases. DNA of the CDR3: TGTGCCAGTATGTACTCAGGGGACAATGAGCAGTTCTTC. Amino acid sequence: CASMYSGDNEQFF.

The chain carries TRBV6-4 and TRBJ1-4; 8 nucleotides line up with TRBD1. The CDR3 sequence is 16 residues long. V was clipped by 2 bases and J by 8 bases; unmatched bases: 10. Germline V gives CDR1 MRHNA, CDR2 SNTAGT. The CDR3 nucleotides read TGTGCCAGCAGTGACCCTACAGGGGGAGGAGAAGAAAAACTGTTTTTT. The encoded protein is CASSDPTGGGEEKLFF.